A single sample gave rise to the 12 T cell receptor beta chains below, sequenced in a study of blood T cell repertoires in COVID-19. TCRdb's table, derived via immunoSEQ multiplex PCR, lists solely in-frame clones and lacks some. The sample has 110,000 to 150,000 clones; around 82% are singletons. Sample: peripheral blood. Every receptor here comes from a woman in her forties or fifties with acute or convalescent COVID-19.

The chain links TRBV7-3 to TRBJ1-4; D is ambiguous. Trimming shortened V by 8 bases and J by 0 bases, and 13 bases separated the two germline ends. The CDR3 is 15 amino acids. CDR1 and CDR2 from the germline V gene are SGHTA and FQGTGA. The CDR3 bases are TGTGCCAGCGGGCTCCCCGTTGCAACTAATGAAAAACTGTTTTTT. Translated, it gives CASGLPVATNEKLFF.

This chain links TRBV11-2 with TRBJ2-1; TRBD1 agrees at 7 bases. This CDR3 has 13 amino acids. Unmatched junction bases numbered 5, after V lost 5 bases and J lost 7 bases. Germline-derived CDR1 and CDR2 are SGHAT and FQNNGV. DNA of the CDR3: TGTGCCAGCAGCCCTAACAGGGGAAATGAGCAGTTCTTC. This codes for CASSPNRGNEQFF.

The chain employs TRBV7-9 and TRBJ1-3, with 8 bases aligning to TRBD1. The CDR3 is 17 residues long. Germline lookup yields CDR1 SEHNR and CDR2 FQNEAQ (reference sequence). J gave up 0 bases and V 5 bases, and 9 bases lay outside the gene matches. The CDR3 protein is CASSPNRDRYSGNTIYF. CDR3 sequence (DNA): TGTGCCAGCAGCCCAAACCGGGACAGGTACTCTGGAAACACCATATATTTT.

This chain joins TRBV2 and TRBJ1-5, with D tentatively TRBD1 (6 bases). With 6 bases removed from V and 0 bases from J, the gap between germline ends came to 12 bases. Germline lookup yields CDR1 SNHLY and CDR2 FYNNEI. There are 15 residues in the CDR3. The CDR3 spells CASRWTVSSNQPQHF. The CDR3 DNA reads as TGTGCCAGCAGGTGGACAGTCTCTAGCAATCAGCCCCAGCATTTT.

This clone was observed a single time. The J gene is TRBJ1-1, the V gene TRBV28; D unclear. Germline lookup yields CDR1 MDHEN and CDR2 SYDVKM. V was clipped by 6 bases and J by 5 bases, with 10 bases between them. The CDR3 consists of 12 residues. CDR3 coding DNA: TGTGCCAGCAGGTCCGGGGTAACTGAAGCTTTCTTT. It encodes CASRSGVTEAFF.

V usage is TRBV5-8 and J usage is TRBJ1-6; TRBD1 is a possible D gene (5 bases). The CDR3 has 17 residues. Trimming stripped 4 bases from V and 0 bases from J, with 14 bases between. The germline V gene encodes CDR1 SGHTS and CDR2 YDEGEE. CDR3 DNA: TGTGCCAGCAGCCCACGACAGCTAAGCTCCTATAATTCACCCCTCCACTTT. The encoded protein is CASSPRQLSSYNSPLHF.

The rearrangement links TRBV3-1 (or the pseudogene TRBV3-2) to TRBJ2-3; 12 nucleotides align to TRBD2. The CDR3 totals 17 residues. Germline CDR1 reads LGHDT; CDR2 reads YNNKEL (reference sequence). The V and J ends lost 0 bases and 6 bases, in that order; junction bases with no gene match: 7. The CDR3 bases are TGTGCCAGCAGCCAAGAAGCTAGCGGGGGGGCTCTGGATACGCAGTATTTT. Protein product: CASSQEASGGALDTQYF.

There are a few counts of this clone. The chain joins TRBV6-4 to TRBJ2-1; 9 nucleotides match TRBD2. There are 17 residues in the CDR3. The V and J ends lost 2 bases and 9 bases, in that order; junction bases with no gene match: 14. The V gene's germline CDR1 is MRHNA and CDR2 SNTAGT. This CDR3 is CASSDSSPAGGPGEQFF. Written as DNA, the CDR3 is TGTGCCAGCAGTGACAGTTCCCCGGCGGGGGGGCCGGGTGAGCAGTTCTTC.

CDR3 protein: CASRLSGGGTDTQYF. CDR3 coding DNA: TGTGCCAGCAGGCTCAGCGGGGGAGGCACAGATACGCAGTATTTT. The chain uses TRBV6-5 and TRBJ2-3; TRBD2 aligns across 8 bases. CDR3 length: 15 residues. CDR1 is MNHEY, CDR2 SVGAGI, per germline. V trimming: 6 bases; J trimming: 1 base; junction bases outside the gene matches: 6.

The CDR3 region has the DNA TGTGCCAGCAGCCAAGATTCGCGTGGCTACACCTTC. Its protein is CASSQDSRGYTF. This chain joins TRBV14 and TRBJ1-2, with unresolved D. Germline V gene lookup returns CDR1 SGHDN and CDR2 FVKESK. V was clipped by 0 bases and J by 7 bases, with 6 bases between them. The CDR3 has 12 residues. Full variable domain (rest looked up from reference TRBV14 and TRBJ1-2): EAGVTQFPSHSVIEKGQTVTLRCDPISGHDNLYWYRRVMGKEIKFLLHFVKESKQDESGMPNNRFLAERTGGTYSTLKVQPAELEDSGVYFCASSQDSRGYTFGSGTRLTVV.

This sequence joins TRBV18 and TRBJ2-4, with 10 bases that match TRBD2. CDR1 KGHSH and CDR2 LQKENI come from the germline V gene. Losses at the gene ends were 3 bases for V and 7 bases for J; bases not matched to a gene: 6. The CDR3 is 15 amino acids. CDR3 sequence (DNA): TGTGCCAGCTCACCTTCAGCGGGGGGGCTGAACATTCAGTACTTC. This gives the protein CASSPSAGGLNIQYF.

The chain combines TRBV7-6 with TRBJ1-5, with a tentative D call TRBD1 (5 bases). Trimming shortened V by 5 bases and J by 0 bases, and 14 bases separated the two germline ends. This CDR3 region has 16 residues. Germline V gene lookup returns CDR1 SGHVS and CDR2 FNYEAQ. CDR3 residues: CASSPRAQDSNQPQHF. The CDR3 DNA reads TGTGCCAGCAGCCCCAGGGCGCAGGATAGCAATCAGCCCCAGCATTTT.